This TCR beta chain was identified during a study of T cell repertoires in cytomegalovirus infection. Study-wide background: Both a matching HLA type and CMV infection were indicated by public TCR beta signatures.

This clonotype was counted many times. TCRdb reprocessed the reads with MiXCR, giving one entry per CDR3 protein. The sample holds about 140,000 distinct CDR3 sequences; about 6% are singletons and the top ten take 18%. In germline, CDR1 is SGHTA, CDR2 FQGNSA. V lost 3 bases, J lost 5 bases, and 4 bases stayed unmatched. The CDR3 loop spans 14 amino acids. The V and J genes are TRBV7-2 and TRBJ2-3, with TRBD2 identical over 8 bases. Sequencing was done on a sample of PBMCs. This receptor was identified in a human donor in good health (CMV status not recorded). Some clones in this sample may be carry-over from other donors' samples. CDR3 region: CASSFLGGEDTQYF. CDR3 nucleotides: TGTGCCAGCAGCTTTCTCGGGGGGGAAGATACGCAGTATTTT. The full variable domain, its missing parts supplied by reference TRBV7-2 and TRBJ2-3, is GAGVSQSPSNKVTEKGKDVELRCDPISGHTALYWYRQSLGQGLEFLIYFQGNSAPDKSGLPSDRFSAERTGGSVSTLTIQRTQQEDSAVYLCASSFLGGEDTQYFGPGTRLTVL.